This TCR beta chain was captured in a study of response to subunit inactivated influenza vaccine (dated by TCRdb to 2016 to 2019). With respect to the entire study: Deep quantitative profiling of the T cell receptor repertoire was used in the study to follow responses to a trivalent subunit inactivated influenza vaccine. The paper as a whole reports these results and caveats: The authors proposed that each seasonal influenza vaccination may bring in only a limited number of new T cells.

This clonotype showed up just a few times. The specificity of this receptor is unknown. The sample holds no much larger clone one base away, and base qualities are not on file. The junction shows trimming of 5 bases on V and 9 bases on J, plus 11 bases between the germline ends. Taken from cysteine to phenylalanine, the CDR3 has 13 residues. Just CDR3 DNA is preserved here, 39 bases in frame from base 1. Library method: RT-PCR. The reads were generated on an Illumina HiSeq 2500. In TCRdb, the public reads were trimmed at Q25 with fastp and aligned with MiXCR, with productive beta chains retained. CDR3 protein sequences are deduplicated, and each keeps its most common genes and DNA. In this sample the table shows around 530,000 distinct CDR3 sequences, approximately 15% of which occur a single time. The biggest ten clones account for less than 4% of the sample.

Sequences were derived from CD4+ T cells sorted from PBMCs, sampled about 24 months after vaccination. The chain is encoded by TRBV12-3 or TRBV12-4 joined to TRBJ1-6; the D gene remains uncertain. This receptor was obtained from a man aged 50-75 years who received an inactivated influenza vaccine. Donor details come from another sample of the same person, matched by shared clones. CDR3 protein: CASSADFSSPLHF. The nucleotide sequence is TGTGCCAGCAGTGCGGACTTTTCTTCACCCCTCCACTTT.